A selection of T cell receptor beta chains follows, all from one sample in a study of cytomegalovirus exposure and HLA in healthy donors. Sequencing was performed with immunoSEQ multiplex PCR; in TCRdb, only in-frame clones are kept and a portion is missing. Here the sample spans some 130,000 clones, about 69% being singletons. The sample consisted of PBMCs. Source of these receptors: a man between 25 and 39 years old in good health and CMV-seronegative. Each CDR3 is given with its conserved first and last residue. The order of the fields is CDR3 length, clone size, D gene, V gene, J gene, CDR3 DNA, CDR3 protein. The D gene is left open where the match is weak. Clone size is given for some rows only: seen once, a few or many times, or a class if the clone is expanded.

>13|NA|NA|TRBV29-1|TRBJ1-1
TGCAGCGTCTACAATCAGGGGAACACTGAAGCTTTCTTT
CSVYNQGNTEAFF
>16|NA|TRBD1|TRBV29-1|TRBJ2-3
TGCAGCGTTGAAGGCCAGACAGGGGGCCGCACAGATACGCAGTATTTT
CSVEGQTGGRTDTQYF
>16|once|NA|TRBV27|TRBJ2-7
TGTGCCAGCAGTTCATACAACACAGGGAACCCCTACGAGCAGTACTTC
CASSSYNTGNPYEQYF
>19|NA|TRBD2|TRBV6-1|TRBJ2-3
TGTGCCAGCAGTGAGGACGGGACTAGCGGGGGAGACGGGGCAGATACGCAGTATTTT
CASSEDGTSGGDGADTQYF
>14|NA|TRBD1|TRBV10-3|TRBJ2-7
TGTGCCATCACTCCGGGACAGGGGAGTGGAGAGCAGTACTTC
CAITPGQGSGEQYF
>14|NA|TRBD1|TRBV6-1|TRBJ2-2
TGTGCCAGCACAGGGACAGGGGACACCGGGGAGCTGTTTTTT
CASTGTGDTGELFF
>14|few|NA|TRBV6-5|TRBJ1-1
TGTGCCAGCAGTTCGCTTCCAAGGACAGCTGAAGCTTTCTTT
CASSSLPRTAEAFF
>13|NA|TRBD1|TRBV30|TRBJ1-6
TGTGCCTGGAGGGGACAGCTAGATTCACCCCTCCACTTT
CAWRGQLDSPLHF
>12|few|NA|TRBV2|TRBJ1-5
TGTGCCAGCATGGGGAGTTATCAGCCCCAGCATTTT
CASMGSYQPQHF
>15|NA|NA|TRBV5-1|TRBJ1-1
TGCGCCAGCAGCTTGTCCTCTCCGAGGGTTACTGAAGCTTTCTTT
CASSLSSPRVTEAFF
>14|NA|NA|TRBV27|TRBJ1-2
TGTGCCAGCAGTTACCGGTATCCGAGGGATGGCTACACCTTC
CASSYRYPRDGYTF
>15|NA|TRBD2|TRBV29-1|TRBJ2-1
TGCAGCGTTGAAGATTCGAGTAGCGGGTACAATGAGCAGTTCTTC
CSVEDSSSGYNEQFF
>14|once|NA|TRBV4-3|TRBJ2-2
TGCGCCAGCAGCCAAGGCAGGGGAACCGGGGAGCTGTTTTTT
CASSQGRGTGELFF
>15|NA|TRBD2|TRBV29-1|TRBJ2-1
TGCAGCGTTGAAGGGCTAGCGGGAGGTTTAGGTGAGCAGTTCTTC
CSVEGLAGGLGEQFF
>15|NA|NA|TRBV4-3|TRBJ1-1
TGCGCCAGCAGCCAACTTACGGACAGGAACACTGAAGCTTTCTTT
CASSQLTDRNTEAFF
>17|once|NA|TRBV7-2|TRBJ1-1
TGTGCCAGCAGCCCTAATGCGGCAGGGGCCAGTCTCACTGAAGCTTTCTTT
CASSPNAAGASLTEAFF
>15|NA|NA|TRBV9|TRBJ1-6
TGTGCCAGCAGCGTAGGACAGGCCTCTAATTCACCCCTCCACTTT
CASSVGQASNSPLHF
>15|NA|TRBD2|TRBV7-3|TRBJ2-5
TGTGCCAGCAGCTTAGGGGGACTACAACAAGAGACCCAGTACTTC
CASSLGGLQQETQYF
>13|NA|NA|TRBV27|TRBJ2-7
TGTGCCAGCAGTTTATCGGGACACTACGAGCAGTACTTC
CASSLSGHYEQYF
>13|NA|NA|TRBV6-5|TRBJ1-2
TGTGCCAGCAGTTACCGGGGTTCCGCTGGCTACACCTTC
CASSYRGSAGYTF
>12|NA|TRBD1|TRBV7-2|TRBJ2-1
TGTGCCAGCAGTTCACAGGGGATTGAGCAGTTCTTC
CASSSQGIEQFF
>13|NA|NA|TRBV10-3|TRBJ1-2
TGTGCCATCAGTGAGTCGACGGGATATGGCTACACCTTC
CAISESTGYGYTF
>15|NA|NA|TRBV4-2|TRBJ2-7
TGTGCCAGCAGCCAAGATCGAAGGGGAGGCGACGAGCAGTACTTC
CASSQDRRGGDEQYF
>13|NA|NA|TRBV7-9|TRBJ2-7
TGTGCCAGCGGGGTTAGGGGTTTCCACGAGCAGTACTTC
CASGVRGFHEQYF
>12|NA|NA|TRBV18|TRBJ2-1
TGTGCCAGCTCACCCGGGTGGAATGAGCAGTTCTTC
CASSPGWNEQFF